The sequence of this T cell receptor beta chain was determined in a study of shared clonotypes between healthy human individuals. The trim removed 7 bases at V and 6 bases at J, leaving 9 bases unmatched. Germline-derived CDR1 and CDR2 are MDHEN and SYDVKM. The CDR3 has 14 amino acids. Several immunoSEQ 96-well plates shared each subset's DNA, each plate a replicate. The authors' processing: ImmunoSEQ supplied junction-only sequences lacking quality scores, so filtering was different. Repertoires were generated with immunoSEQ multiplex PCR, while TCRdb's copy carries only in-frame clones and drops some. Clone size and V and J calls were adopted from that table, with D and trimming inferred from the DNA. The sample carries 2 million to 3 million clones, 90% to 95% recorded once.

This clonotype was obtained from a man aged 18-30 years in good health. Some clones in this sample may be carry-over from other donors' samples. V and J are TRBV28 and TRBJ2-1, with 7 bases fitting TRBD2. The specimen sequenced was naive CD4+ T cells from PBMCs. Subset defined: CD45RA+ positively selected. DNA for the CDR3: TGTGCCAGCACCGGAGGGCGGGGGACCAATGAGCAGTTCTTC. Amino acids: CASTGGRGTNEQFF.